Detailed here is one TCR beta chain. Generated by immunoSEQ multiplex PCR, the TCRdb table keeps only in-frame clones and is missing some. The sample shows roughly 63,000 clones, approximately 92% of them seen only once. The data were taken from a study of control samples from healthy donors and cancer patients. The germline CDR1 and CDR2 sequences are LGHDT and YNNKEL (reference sequence). J was trimmed by 5 bases and V by 4 bases; bases with no gene match: 9. This CDR3 region has 16 residues. The chain carries TRBV3-1 (or the pseudogene TRBV3-2) and TRBJ1-4, with 8 bases lining up with TRBD1. The TCR sequence derives from a man between 35 and 55 years old with colorectal cancer. Sequencing was performed on PBMCs. CDR3 sequence: CASSRWGGQGNEKLFF. CDR3 DNA sequence: TGTGCCAGCAGCCGATGGGGAGGACAGGGAAATGAAAAACTGTTTTTT.